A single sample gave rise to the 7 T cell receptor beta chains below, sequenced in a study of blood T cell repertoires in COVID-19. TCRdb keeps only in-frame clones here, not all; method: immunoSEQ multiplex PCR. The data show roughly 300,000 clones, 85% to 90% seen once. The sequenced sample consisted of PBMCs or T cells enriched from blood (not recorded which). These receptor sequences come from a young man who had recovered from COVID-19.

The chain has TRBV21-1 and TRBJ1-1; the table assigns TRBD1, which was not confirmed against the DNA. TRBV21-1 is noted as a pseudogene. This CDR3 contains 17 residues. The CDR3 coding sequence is TGTGCCAGCAGCGCTATGAGTTACAGGGACGCGAACACTGAAGCTTTCTTT. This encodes CASSAMSYRDANTEAFF.

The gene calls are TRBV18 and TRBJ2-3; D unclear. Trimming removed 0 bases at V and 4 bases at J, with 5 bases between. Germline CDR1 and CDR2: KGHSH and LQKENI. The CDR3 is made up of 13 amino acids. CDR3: CASSPPGSDTQYF. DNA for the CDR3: TGTGCCAGCTCACCACCTGGCTCAGATACGCAGTATTTT. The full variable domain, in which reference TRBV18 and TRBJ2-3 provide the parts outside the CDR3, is NAGVMQNPRHLVRRRGQEARLRCSPMKGHSHVYWYRQLPEEGLKFMVYLQKENIIDESGMPKERFSAEFPKEGPSILRIQQVVRGDSAAYFCASSPPGSDTQYFGPGTRLTVL.

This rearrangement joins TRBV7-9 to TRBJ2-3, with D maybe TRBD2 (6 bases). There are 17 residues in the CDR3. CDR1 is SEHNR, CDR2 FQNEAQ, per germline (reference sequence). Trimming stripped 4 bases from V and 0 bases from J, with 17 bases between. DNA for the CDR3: TGTGCCAGCAGCTACGGCGGAGGGGCAGGGAGCACAGATACGCAGTATTTT. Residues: CASSYGGGAGSTDTQYF.

CDR3 residues: CASSLARATNSPLHF. CDR3 sequence (DNA): TGTGCCAGCTCCTTGGCCAGGGCTACTAATTCACCCCTCCACTTT. The gene calls are TRBV27 and TRBJ1-6; weak D call: TRBD1 (5 bases). This CDR3 is 15 amino acids long. The ends were cut back, 8 bases at V and 6 bases at J, with 17 bases in the middle. Germline CDR1 MNHEY, CDR2 SMNVEV (reference sequence).

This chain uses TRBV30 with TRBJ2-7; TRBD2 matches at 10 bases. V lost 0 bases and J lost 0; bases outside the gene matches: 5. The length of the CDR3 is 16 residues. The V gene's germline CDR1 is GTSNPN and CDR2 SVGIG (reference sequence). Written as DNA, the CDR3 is TGTGCCTGGAGTGTACGGCTAGCGGGAGTCTCCTACGAGCAGTACTTC. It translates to CAWSVRLAGVSYEQYF.

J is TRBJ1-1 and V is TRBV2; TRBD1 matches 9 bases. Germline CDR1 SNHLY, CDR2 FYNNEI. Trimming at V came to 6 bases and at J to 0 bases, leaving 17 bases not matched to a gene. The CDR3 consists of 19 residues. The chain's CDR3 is CASSGGIRSRDRVNTEAFF. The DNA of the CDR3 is TGTGCCAGCAGCGGGGGAATTCGTTCCCGGGACAGGGTGAACACTGAAGCTTTCTTT.

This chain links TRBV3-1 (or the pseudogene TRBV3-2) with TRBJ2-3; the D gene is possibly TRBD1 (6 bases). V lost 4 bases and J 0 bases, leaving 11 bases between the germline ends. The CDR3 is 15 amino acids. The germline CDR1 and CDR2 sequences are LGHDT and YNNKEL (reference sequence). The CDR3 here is CASSRRDISTDTQYF. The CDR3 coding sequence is TGTGCCAGCAGCCGCCGGGACATAAGCACAGATACGCAGTATTTT.